These 30 T cell receptor beta chains came from one sample sequenced in a study of CD8 T cells in Susac syndrome. The authors reverse transcribed roughly 0.5 to 1 ug RNA with random hexamers. TCRdb re-called the immunoSEQ multiplex PCR reads through MiXCR, storing one row per CDR3 protein. The table has hundreds of thousands of distinct CDR3 sequences, roughly 85% seen once. Input material: CD8+ T cells from PBMCs. The receptor set was obtained from a human donor with multiple sclerosis.

This clonotype appeared once. This chain uses TRBV12-3 or TRBV12-4 with TRBJ2-3; D may correspond to TRBD1 or TRBD2 (5 bases each). This CDR3 is 14 amino acids long. The V and J ends lost 2 bases and 4 bases respectively, with 10 bases between them. The CDR3 sequence is CASSLPSGPDTQYF. CDR3 DNA: TGTGCCAGCAGTTTACCCTCGGGGCCAGATACGCAGTATTTT.

The V gene is TRBV28, the J gene TRBJ2-3, with D hard to call. The V gene lost 2 bases and the J gene lost 1 base, with 16 bases spanning the gap. CDR1 and CDR2 (germline): MDHEN, SYDVKM. The CDR3 consists of 17 residues. The CDR3 sequence: CASSLPATLSGTDTQYF. The CDR3 DNA reads TGTGCCAGCAGTTTACCCGCAACACTGTCTGGCACAGATACGCAGTATTTT.

The chain links TRBV30 to TRBJ2-7; 9 nucleotides line up with TRBD2. CDR1 and CDR2 from the germline V gene are GTSNPN and SVGIG (reference sequence). The trim removed 7 bases at V and 6 bases at J, leaving 22 bases unmatched. CDR3 length equals 17 residues. The CDR3 sequence: CASYAPLAGRGVGEQYF. The CDR3, as DNA: TGTGCCTCTTATGCCCCGCTAGCGGGAAGAGGGGTCGGCGAGCAGTACTTC. Full variable domain (remainder filled in from reference TRBV30 and TRBJ2-7): SQTIHQWPATLVQPVGSPLSLECTVEGTSNPNLYWYRQAAGRGLQLLFYSVGIGQISSEVPQNLSASRPQDRQFILSSKKLLLSDSGFYLCASYAPLAGRGVGEQYFGPGTRLTVT.

This chain connects TRBV28 to TRBJ2-1, with TRBD1 identical over 8 bases. V was clipped by 6 bases and J by 5 bases; unmatched bases: 9. Germline CDR1 and CDR2: MDHEN and SYDVKM. This CDR3 comprises 15 residues. CDR3 DNA sequence: TGTGCCAGCAGGCTGACAGGGGACCGAGACAATGAGCAGTTCTTC. Translating gives CASRLTGDRDNEQFF.

CDR3 DNA: TGTGCCAGCAGTCCAACGCCGGGTGGGGGTTTCGGCTACACCTTC. Translating it yields CASSPTPGGGFGYTF. The rearrangement links TRBV28 to TRBJ1-2; D perhaps matches TRBD1 (5 bases). Per the germline V gene, CDR1 is MDHEN and CDR2 is SYDVKM. The CDR3 is made up of 15 amino acids. Trimming shortened V by 5 bases and J by 8 bases, and 21 bases separated the two germline ends.

As to this clonotype: The junction and the germline gene differ at one end; a read error may be behind it. The genes are TRBV27 and TRBJ1-5; 10 nucleotides line up with TRBD1. Germline CDR1 is MNHEY and CDR2 is SMNVEV (reference sequence). This CDR3 spans 14 amino acids. The CDR3 region is CACRTGGGGQPQHF. CDR3 sequence (DNA): TGTGCCTGCAGGACAGGGGGAGGGGGTCAGCCCCAGCATTTT.

The chain has TRBV10-3 and TRBJ2-7, with 13 positions matching TRBD2. The V and J ends lost 6 bases and 1 base, in that order; junction bases with no gene match: 9. The CDR3 runs 17 residues. Germline assignment: CDR1 ENHRY and CDR2 SYGVKD. The CDR3 protein is CAISFLGLAGVSYEQYF. CDR3 DNA sequence: TGTGCCATCAGCTTCCTTGGACTAGCGGGAGTATCCTACGAGCAGTACTTC.

The rearrangement links TRBV13 to TRBJ2-7; 9 bases fit TRBD1. Germline CDR1 reads PRHDT; CDR2 reads FYEKMQ (reference sequence). Trimming removed 5 bases from V and 5 bases from J; junction bases left unmatched: 10. CDR3 length equals 15 residues. In nucleotides, the CDR3 is TGTGCCAGCAGCCCAAAGGGACAGGGAGGGGACGAGCAGTACTTC. Encoded protein: CASSPKGQGGDEQYF.

This chain connects TRBV11-2 to TRBJ2-1; weak D call: TRBD2 (5 bases). From germline, CDR1 is SGHAT and CDR2 FQNNGV. Trimming stripped 3 bases from V and 9 bases from J, with 15 bases between. This CDR3 comprises 14 residues. The CDR3 DNA follows: TGTGCCAGCAGCTTGGGGAGTGGTCTCTCTGAGCAGTTCTTC. It encodes CASSLGSGLSEQFF.

CDR3 amino acids: CASSPRTSGVFYEQYF. The CDR3 bases are TGTGCCAGCAGCCCCCGGACTAGCGGAGTCTTCTACGAGCAGTACTTC. This rearrangement joins TRBV7-2 to TRBJ2-7, with 10 bases matching TRBD2. This CDR3 spans 16 amino acids. Losses at the gene ends were 5 bases for V and 3 bases for J; bases not matched to a gene: 10. Germline lookup yields CDR1 SGHTA and CDR2 FQGNSA.

J is TRBJ2-1 and V is TRBV5-1; 9 bases align to TRBD1. Trimming at V came to 4 bases and at J to 7 bases, leaving 15 bases not matched to a gene. There are 17 residues in the CDR3. The germline CDR1 and CDR2 sequences are SGHRS and YFSETQ. The CDR3: CASSPTPGTGTANEQFF. As DNA, the CDR3 is TGCGCCAGCAGCCCAACCCCCGGGACAGGGACTGCAAATGAGCAGTTCTTC.

V and J are TRBV9 and TRBJ1-3, with 7 positions matching TRBD1. V lost 4 bases and J lost 4; bases outside the gene matches: 8. The CDR3 is 15 residues long. From germline, CDR1 is SGDLS and CDR2 YYNGEE. This CDR3 is CASSSGQVVGNTIYF. DNA for the CDR3: TGTGCCAGCAGCTCTGGACAGGTAGTAGGAAACACCATATATTTT.

The chain combines TRBV27 with TRBJ2-7; either TRBD1 or TRBD2 may fit D (5 bases each). This CDR3 is 14 amino acids long. Germline lookup yields CDR1 MNHEY and CDR2 SMNVEV (reference sequence). V was pared by 8 bases and J by 0 bases, with 14 bases between. CDR3 nucleotides: TGTGCCAGCTCGAGGGGCCCGCGCTCCTACGAGCAGTACTTC. The encoded protein is CASSRGPRSYEQYF.

The rearrangement uses TRBV15 and TRBJ1-2; 9 bases line up with TRBD1. V lost 4 bases to trimming and J lost 5 bases; unmatched junction nucleotides: 8. This CDR3 is built from 15 residues. Germline CDR1 is LNHNV and CDR2 is YYDKDF (reference sequence). CDR3 coding DNA: TGTGCCACCAGCATAACAGGGGGCTCCACTTATGGCTACACCTTC. Protein: CATSITGGSTYGYTF.

This sequence joins TRBV20-1 and TRBJ2-1, with unresolved D. This CDR3 region has 13 residues. Germline V gene data show CDR1 as DFQATT and CDR2 as SNEGSKA (reference sequence). The V and J ends lost 1 base and 5 bases respectively, with 9 bases between them. CDR3 in DNA: TGCAGTGCTAGAGGACCCCTTAACAATGAGCAGTTCTTC. It codes for CSARGPLNNEQFF.

The chain combines TRBV5-4 with TRBJ2-1; 7 bases are a match to TRBD1. This CDR3 has 15 amino acids. The germline CDR1 and CDR2 sequences are SGHNT and YYREEE (reference sequence). J was trimmed by 8 bases and V by 1 base; bases with no gene match: 9. The CDR3 spells CASSLSRDRRDEQFF. Here the CDR3 DNA reads TGTGCCAGCAGCTTGTCCCGGGACAGAAGAGATGAGCAGTTCTTC.

The chain carries TRBV4-3 and TRBJ2-5; unclear D gene. The CDR3 totals 16 residues. V lost 0 bases and J 2 bases, leaving 13 bases between the germline ends. Germline CDR1 and CDR2: LGHNA and YSLEER. The CDR3 bases are TGCGCCAGCAGCCAAGATTCGGCAGGAGAGCAAGAGACCCAGTACTTC. This gives the protein CASSQDSAGEQETQYF.

The DNA for the CDR3 is TGTGCCAGCAGCTTAGATAGGCTGGGCACGTACCAAGAGACCCAGTACTTC. This encodes CASSLDRLGTYQETQYF. The chain couples TRBV11-2 to TRBJ2-5; no reliable D call. The CDR3 consists of 17 residues. V dropped 0 bases and J dropped 0 bases, with 14 bases sitting between them. Germline V lookup: CDR1 SGHAT, CDR2 FQNNGV.

The chain employs TRBV12-5 and TRBJ1-1; 7 positions match TRBD1. Germline CDR1 is LGHNT and CDR2 is FRNRAP. This CDR3 comprises 16 residues. The ends lost 1 base at V and 10 bases at J; junction bases unmatched: 15. The CDR3 DNA reads as TGTGCTAGTGGTTTGGCGGCCCTGAAAGGGGGCGCGAGAGCTTTCTTT. It specifies CASGLAALKGGARAFF.

V is TRBV6-5 and J is TRBJ2-5; D not resolved. The CDR3 is 15 amino acids. Germline loops: CDR1 MNHEY, CDR2 SVGAGI. V was cut by 6 bases and J by 2 bases, with 16 bases left in between. CDR3 in DNA: TGTGCCAGCAGCCTAACGCCTACTGTACAAGAGACCCAGTACTTC. Amino acids: CASSLTPTVQETQYF.

The chain combines TRBV29-1 with TRBJ2-7, with 14 bases identical to TRBD2. The V gene's germline CDR1 is SQVTM and CDR2 ANQGSEA. CDR3 length equals 21 residues. V lost 4 bases and J lost 0; bases outside the gene matches: 20. The CDR3 DNA reads as TGCAGCGTTGCGAGATGGACTAGCGGGAGGCCCCAATTAAAAAGCTCCTACGAGCAGTACTTC. Protein: CSVARWTSGRPQLKSSYEQYF.

CDR3 in amino acids: CSVFLLTGASYEQYF. DNA of the CDR3: TGCAGCGTTTTCCTACTGACGGGCGCTTCCTACGAGCAGTACTTC. The chain uses TRBV29-1 and TRBJ2-7; no firm D call. The germline V and J ends were trimmed by 5 bases and 1 base, with 18 bases remaining between them. The germline V gene encodes CDR1 SQVTM and CDR2 ANQGSEA. The CDR3 consists of 15 residues.

This clonotype was counted a single time. CDR3 residues: CASSKGPGDNEQFF. In DNA, the CDR3 is TGTGCCAGCAGCAAAGGCCCGGGGGACAATGAGCAGTTCTTC. The rearrangement links TRBV21-1 to TRBJ2-1; the D call of TRBD1 is as the table states it, not checked on the DNA. TRBV21-1 is a pseudogene locus. The CDR3 totals 14 residues.

The chain employs TRBV14 and TRBJ1-3; D unresolved. Germline CDR1 SGHDN, CDR2 FVKESK. The CDR3 spans 13 residues. Trimming removed 4 bases at V and 8 bases at J, with 12 bases between. DNA for the CDR3: TGTGCCAGCAGCCTCCTTCCGCTCCACACCATATATTTT. Amino acid sequence: CASSLLPLHTIYF. The full variable domain, its missing parts supplied by reference TRBV14 and TRBJ1-3, is EAGVTQFPSHSVIEKGQTVTLRCDPISGHDNLYWYRRVMGKEIKFLLHFVKESKQDESGMPNNRFLAERTGGTYSTLKVQPAELEDSGVYFCASSLLPLHTIYFGEGSWLTVV.

This clonotype has just a few counts. The chain combines TRBV20-1 with TRBJ2-7, with D unclear. Germline CDR1 is DFQATT and CDR2 is SNEGSKA (reference sequence). Trimming took off 0 bases at V and 2 bases at J, with 8 bases between the two ends. This CDR3 region has 13 residues. CDR3 residues: CSARDLGAYEQYF. The DNA of the CDR3 is TGCAGTGCTAGAGATCTGGGCGCCTACGAGCAGTACTTC.

CDR3 amino acids: CASSLGPIQETQYF. As DNA, the CDR3 is TGTGCCAGCAGTTTAGGGCCGATTCAAGAGACCCAGTACTTC. The gene calls are TRBV12-3 or TRBV12-4 and TRBJ2-5, with D hard to call. Trimming stripped 1 base from V and 2 bases from J, with 8 bases between. This CDR3 has 14 residues.

The V and J genes are TRBV11-2 and TRBJ2-7, with 7 bases lining up with TRBD1. The CDR3 is 16 residues long. The V and J ends lost 2 bases and 5 bases, in that order; junction bases with no gene match: 12. Germline loops: CDR1 SGHAT, CDR2 FQNNGV. CDR3 residues: CASSLLTDRAWHEQYF. CDR3 in DNA: TGTGCCAGCAGCTTACTCACTGACAGGGCATGGCACGAGCAGTACTTC.

This chain uses TRBV19 with TRBJ2-1; D not certain. Trimming removed 4 bases at V and 6 bases at J, with 10 bases between. Germline V gene lookup returns CDR1 LNHDA and CDR2 SQIVND (reference sequence). The CDR3 is 13 amino acids. The CDR3 reads CASSTSPFNEQFF. The CDR3 DNA is TGTGCCAGTAGTACGTCCCCTTTCAATGAGCAGTTCTTC.

V and J are TRBV27 and TRBJ2-5; tentatively, D is TRBD1 or TRBD2 (5 bases each). This CDR3 contains 16 residues. Germline lookup yields CDR1 MNHEY and CDR2 SMNVEV (reference sequence). The germline V and J ends were trimmed by 3 bases and 5 bases, with 19 bases remaining between them. The CDR3 loop reads CASSLTPGRLVETQYF. The CDR3 DNA sequence: TGTGCCAGCAGTTTGACCCCGGGACGCTTAGTGGAGACCCAGTACTTC.

This rearrangement joins TRBV4-3 to TRBJ2-3; 7 bases are a match to TRBD1. The CDR3 is 13 residues long. Germline CDR1 LGHNA, CDR2 YSLEER. V dropped 0 bases and J dropped 11; count of bases not matched to a gene: 5. As DNA, the CDR3 is TGCGCCAGCAGCCAAGATATGACAGGGAGGCAGTATTTT. Its translation: CASSQDMTGRQYF.